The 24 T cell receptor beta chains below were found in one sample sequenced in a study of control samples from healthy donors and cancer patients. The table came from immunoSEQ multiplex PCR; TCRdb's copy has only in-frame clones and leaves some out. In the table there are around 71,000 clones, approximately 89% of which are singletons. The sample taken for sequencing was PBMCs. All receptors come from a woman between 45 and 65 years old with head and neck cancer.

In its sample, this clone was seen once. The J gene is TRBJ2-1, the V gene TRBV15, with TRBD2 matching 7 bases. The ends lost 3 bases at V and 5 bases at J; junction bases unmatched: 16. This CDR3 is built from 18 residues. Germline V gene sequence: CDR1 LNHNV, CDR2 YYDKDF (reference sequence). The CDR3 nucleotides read TGTGCCACCAGCAGCCCCTTTTCCTCGGGGGGAATTAACAATGAGCAGTTCTTC. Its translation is CATSSPFSSGGINNEQFF.

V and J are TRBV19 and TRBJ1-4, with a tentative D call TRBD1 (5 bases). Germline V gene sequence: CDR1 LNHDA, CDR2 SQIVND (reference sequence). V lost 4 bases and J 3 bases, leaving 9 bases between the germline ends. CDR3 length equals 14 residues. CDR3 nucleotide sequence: TGTGCCAGTAGTAGGGGGTCGGCTAATGAAAAACTGTTTTTT. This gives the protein CASSRGSANEKLFF.

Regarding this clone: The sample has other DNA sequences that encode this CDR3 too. CDR3 residues: CASSQDTQGAQNGELFF. The DNA of the CDR3 is TGCGCCAGCAGCCAAGATACCCAGGGGGCGCAAAACGGGGAGCTGTTTTTT. The chain joins TRBV4-1 to TRBJ2-2; 8 nucleotides agree with TRBD1. The ends lost 0 bases at V and 7 bases at J; junction bases unmatched: 10. The CDR3 sequence is 17 residues long. Germline V CDR1 and CDR2: MGHRA, YSYEKL.

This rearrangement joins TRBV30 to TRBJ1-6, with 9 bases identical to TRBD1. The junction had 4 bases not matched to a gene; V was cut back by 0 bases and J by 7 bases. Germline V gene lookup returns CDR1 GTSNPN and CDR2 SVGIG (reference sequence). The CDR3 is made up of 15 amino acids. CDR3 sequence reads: CAWSVQGARNSPLHF. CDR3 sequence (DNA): TGTGCCTGGAGTGTACAGGGGGCCCGAAATTCACCCCTCCACTTT.

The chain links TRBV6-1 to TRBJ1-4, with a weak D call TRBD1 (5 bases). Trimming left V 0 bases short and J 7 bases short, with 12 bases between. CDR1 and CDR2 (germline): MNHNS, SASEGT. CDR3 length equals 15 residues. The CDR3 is CASSEAEGESEKLFF. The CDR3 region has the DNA TGTGCCAGCAGTGAAGCCGAAGGGGAGAGTGAAAAACTGTTTTTT.

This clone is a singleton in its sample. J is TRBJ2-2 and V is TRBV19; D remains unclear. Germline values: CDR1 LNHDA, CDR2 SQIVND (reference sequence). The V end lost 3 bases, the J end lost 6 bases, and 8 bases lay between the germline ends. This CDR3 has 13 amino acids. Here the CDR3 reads CASSIASAGELFF. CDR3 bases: TGTGCCAGTAGTATCGCTAGTGCCGGGGAGCTGTTTTTT.

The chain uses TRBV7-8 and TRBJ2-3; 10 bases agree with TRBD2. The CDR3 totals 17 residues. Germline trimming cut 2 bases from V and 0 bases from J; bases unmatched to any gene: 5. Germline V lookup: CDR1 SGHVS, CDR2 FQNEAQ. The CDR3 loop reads CASSLRSGGASTDTQYF. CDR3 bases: TGTGCCAGCAGCTTAAGGAGCGGGGGGGCGAGCACAGATACGCAGTATTTT.

The CDR3 nucleotides are TGTGCCAGCAGTGTGAAGGGGGACACTGAAGCTTTCTTT. Amino acids: CASSVKGDTEAFF. This rearrangement joins TRBV6-4 to TRBJ1-1; D might be TRBD1 (6 bases). V was shortened by 4 bases and J by 3 bases, with 9 bases between the two germline ends. Germline V CDR1 and CDR2: MRHNA, SNTAGT. The CDR3 is 13 residues long.

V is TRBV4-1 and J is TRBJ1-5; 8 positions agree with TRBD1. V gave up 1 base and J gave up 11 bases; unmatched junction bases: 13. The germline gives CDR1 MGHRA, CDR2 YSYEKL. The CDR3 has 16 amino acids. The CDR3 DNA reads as TGCGCCAGCAGCCAAGTACCGGGACAGGCCGTTGCGGCCCAGCATTTT. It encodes CASSQVPGQAVAAQHF.

The CDR3 region is CASFSGAGAYTGELFF. Written as DNA, the CDR3 is TGTGCCAGCTTTTCGGGGGCAGGGGCCTACACCGGGGAGCTGTTTTTT. This sequence joins TRBV25-1 and TRBJ2-2; D assignment may be TRBD1 or TRBD2 (6 bases each). V shed 8 bases and J shed 3 bases, with 19 bases lying between them. This CDR3 has 16 amino acids. CDR1 MGHDK and CDR2 SYGVNS come from the germline V gene.

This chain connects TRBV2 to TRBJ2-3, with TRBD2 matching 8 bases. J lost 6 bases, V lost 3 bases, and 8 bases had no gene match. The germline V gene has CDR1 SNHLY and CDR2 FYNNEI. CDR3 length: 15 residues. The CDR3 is CASSDTTGGQDTQYF. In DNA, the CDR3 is TGTGCCAGCAGTGATACGACGGGGGGGCAGGATACGCAGTATTTT.

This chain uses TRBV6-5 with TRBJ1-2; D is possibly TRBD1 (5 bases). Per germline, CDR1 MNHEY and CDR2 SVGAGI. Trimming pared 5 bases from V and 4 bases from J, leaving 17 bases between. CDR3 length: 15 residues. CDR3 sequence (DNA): TGTGCCAGCAGTCCGGGGACCCGGGGGTTCTATGGCTACACCTTC. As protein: CASSPGTRGFYGYTF.

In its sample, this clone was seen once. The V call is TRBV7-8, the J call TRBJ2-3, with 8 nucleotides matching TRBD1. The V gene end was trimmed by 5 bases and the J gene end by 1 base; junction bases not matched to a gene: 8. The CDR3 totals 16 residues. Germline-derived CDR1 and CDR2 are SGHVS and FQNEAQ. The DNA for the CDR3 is TGTGCCAGCAGCCCCCCGGACAGGGTGGGCACAGATACGCAGTATTTT. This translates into CASSPPDRVGTDTQYF.

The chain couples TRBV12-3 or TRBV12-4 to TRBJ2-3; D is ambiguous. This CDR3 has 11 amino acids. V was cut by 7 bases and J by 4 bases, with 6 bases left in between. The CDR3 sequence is CASTPADTQYF. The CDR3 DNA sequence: TGTGCCAGCACCCCCGCAGATACGCAGTATTTT.

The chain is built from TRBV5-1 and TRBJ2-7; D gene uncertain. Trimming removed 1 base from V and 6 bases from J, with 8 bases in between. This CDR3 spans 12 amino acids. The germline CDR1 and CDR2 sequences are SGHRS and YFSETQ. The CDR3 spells CASSLRPLEQYF. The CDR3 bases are TGCGCCAGCAGCTTGCGGCCACTCGAGCAGTACTTC.

For the CDR3, the DNA is TGTGCCAGCAGCCCCCTAACGACTAGCACAGATACGCAGTATTTT. It translates to CASSPLTTSTDTQYF. The genes are TRBV7-2 and TRBJ2-3; D is unresolved. The V gene's germline CDR1 is SGHTA and CDR2 FQGNSA. The CDR3 has 15 amino acids. Trimming left V 5 bases short and J 0 bases short, with 12 bases between.

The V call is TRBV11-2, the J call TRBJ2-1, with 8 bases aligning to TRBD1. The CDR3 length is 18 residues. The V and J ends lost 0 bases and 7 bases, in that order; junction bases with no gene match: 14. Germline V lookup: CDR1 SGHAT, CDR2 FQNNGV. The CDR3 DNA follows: TGTGCCAGCAGCTTAGACCCAACCGGGACAGGAGCGCGGAATGAGCAGTTCTTC. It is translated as CASSLDPTGTGARNEQFF.

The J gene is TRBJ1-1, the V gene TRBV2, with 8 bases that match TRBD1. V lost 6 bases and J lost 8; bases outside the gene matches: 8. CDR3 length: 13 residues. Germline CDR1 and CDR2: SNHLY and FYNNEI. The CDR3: CASRVGTGVEAFF. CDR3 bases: TGTGCCAGCAGAGTCGGGACAGGAGTCGAAGCTTTCTTT.

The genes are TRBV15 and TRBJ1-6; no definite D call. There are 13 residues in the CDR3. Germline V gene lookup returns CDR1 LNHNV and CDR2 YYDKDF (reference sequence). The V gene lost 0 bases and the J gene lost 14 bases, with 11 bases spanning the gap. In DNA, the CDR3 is TGTGCCACCAGCAGAGATGGCAGAATCGCCCTCCACTTT. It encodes CATSRDGRIALHF.

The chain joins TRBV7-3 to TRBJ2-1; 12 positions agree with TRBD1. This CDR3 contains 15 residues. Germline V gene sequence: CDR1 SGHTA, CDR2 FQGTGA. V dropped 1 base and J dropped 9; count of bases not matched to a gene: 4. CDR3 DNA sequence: TGTGCCAGCAGCTTAAAGGGACAGGGGGCGGGTGAGCAGTTCTTC. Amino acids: CASSLKGQGAGEQFF.

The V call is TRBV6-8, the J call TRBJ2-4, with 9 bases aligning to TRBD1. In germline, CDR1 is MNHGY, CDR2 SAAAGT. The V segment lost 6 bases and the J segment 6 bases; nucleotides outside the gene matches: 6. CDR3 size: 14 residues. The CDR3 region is CASRPQTGGNIQYF. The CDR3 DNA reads TGTGCCAGCAGACCCCAGACAGGGGGAAACATTCAGTACTTC.

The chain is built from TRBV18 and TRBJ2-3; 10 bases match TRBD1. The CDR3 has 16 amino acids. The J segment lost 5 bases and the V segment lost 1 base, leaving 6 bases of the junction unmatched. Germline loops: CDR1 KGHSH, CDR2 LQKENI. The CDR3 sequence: CASSPRGTGAQDTQYF. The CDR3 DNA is TGTGCCAGCTCACCACGCGGGACAGGGGCTCAAGATACGCAGTATTTT.

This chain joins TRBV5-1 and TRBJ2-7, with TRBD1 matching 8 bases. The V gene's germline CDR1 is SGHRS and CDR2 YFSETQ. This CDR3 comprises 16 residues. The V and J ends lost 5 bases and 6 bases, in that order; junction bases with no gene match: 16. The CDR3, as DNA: TGCGCCAGCAGAATTAACTCCGGGACAGGAAGGGGCGAGCAGTACTTC. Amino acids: CASRINSGTGRGEQYF.

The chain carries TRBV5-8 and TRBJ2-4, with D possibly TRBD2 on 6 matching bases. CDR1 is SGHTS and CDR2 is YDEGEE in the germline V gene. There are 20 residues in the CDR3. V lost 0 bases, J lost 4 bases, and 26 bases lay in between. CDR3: CASSLVGRPTGPGVKNIQYF. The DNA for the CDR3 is TGTGCCAGCAGCTTGGTAGGGCGGCCAACCGGCCCGGGAGTAAAAAACATTCAGTACTTC.